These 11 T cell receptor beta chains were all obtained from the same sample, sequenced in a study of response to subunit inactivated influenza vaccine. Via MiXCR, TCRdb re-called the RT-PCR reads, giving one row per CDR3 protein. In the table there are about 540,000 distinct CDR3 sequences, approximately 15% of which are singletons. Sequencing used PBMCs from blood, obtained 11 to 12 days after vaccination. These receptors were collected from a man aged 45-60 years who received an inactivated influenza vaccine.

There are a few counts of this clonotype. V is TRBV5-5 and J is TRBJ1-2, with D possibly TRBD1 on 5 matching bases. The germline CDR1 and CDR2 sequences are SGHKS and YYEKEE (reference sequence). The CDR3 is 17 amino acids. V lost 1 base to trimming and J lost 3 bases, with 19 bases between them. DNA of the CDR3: TGTGCCAGCAGCTTGTCCGTGACAGTGACCTCGGACTATGGCTACACCTTC. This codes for CASSLSVTVTSDYGYTF. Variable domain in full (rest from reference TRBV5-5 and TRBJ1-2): DAGVTQSPTHLIKTRGQQVTLRCSPISGHKSVSWYQQVLGQGPQFIFQYYEKEERGRGNFPDRFSARQFPNYSSELNVNALLLGDSALYLCASSLSVTVTSDYGYTFGSGTRLTVV.

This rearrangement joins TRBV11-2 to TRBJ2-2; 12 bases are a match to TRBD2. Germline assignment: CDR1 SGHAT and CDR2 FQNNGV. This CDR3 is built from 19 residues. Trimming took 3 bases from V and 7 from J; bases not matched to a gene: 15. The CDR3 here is CASSLLAGGPSRAGGELFF. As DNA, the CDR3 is TGTGCCAGCAGCTTGCTAGCGGGAGGGCCGAGCCGAGCCGGCGGGGAGCTGTTTTTT.

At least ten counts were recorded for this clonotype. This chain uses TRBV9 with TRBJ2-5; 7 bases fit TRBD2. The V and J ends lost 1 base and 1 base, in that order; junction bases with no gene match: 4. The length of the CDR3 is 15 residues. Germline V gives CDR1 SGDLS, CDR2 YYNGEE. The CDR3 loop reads CASSVSSGSQETQYF. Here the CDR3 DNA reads TGTGCCAGCAGCGTATCTAGCGGATCCCAAGAGACCCAGTACTTC.

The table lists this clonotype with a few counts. The CDR3 loop is CASRRRDSYEQYF. DNA for the CDR3: TGCGCCAGCAGACGGCGGGATTCCTACGAGCAGTACTTC. The V and J genes are TRBV5-1 and TRBJ2-7; weak D call: TRBD2 (6 bases). Germline lookup yields CDR1 SGHRS and CDR2 YFSETQ. CDR3 size: 13 residues. V was cut by 5 bases and J by 1 base, with 10 bases left in between.

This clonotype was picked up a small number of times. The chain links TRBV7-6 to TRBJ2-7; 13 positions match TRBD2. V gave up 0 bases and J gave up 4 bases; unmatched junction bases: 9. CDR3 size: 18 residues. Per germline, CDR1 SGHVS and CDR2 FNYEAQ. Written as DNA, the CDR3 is TGTGCCAGCAGCTTAGCGGGGACTAGCGGGGTGTCTAGGTACGAGCAGTACTTC. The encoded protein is CASSLAGTSGVSRYEQYF.

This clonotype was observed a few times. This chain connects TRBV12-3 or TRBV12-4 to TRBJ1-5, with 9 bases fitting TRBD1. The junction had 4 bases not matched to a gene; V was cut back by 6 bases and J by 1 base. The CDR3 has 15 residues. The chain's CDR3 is CASRVGQGSNQPQHF. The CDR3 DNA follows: TGTGCCAGCAGGGTAGGACAGGGGAGCAATCAGCCCCAGCATTTT.

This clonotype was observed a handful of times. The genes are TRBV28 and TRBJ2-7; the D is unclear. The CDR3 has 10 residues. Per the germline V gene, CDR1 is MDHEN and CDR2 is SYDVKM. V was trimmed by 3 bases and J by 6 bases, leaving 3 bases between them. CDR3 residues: CASSFIEQYF. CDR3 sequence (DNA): TGTGCCAGCAGTTTCATCGAGCAGTACTTC.

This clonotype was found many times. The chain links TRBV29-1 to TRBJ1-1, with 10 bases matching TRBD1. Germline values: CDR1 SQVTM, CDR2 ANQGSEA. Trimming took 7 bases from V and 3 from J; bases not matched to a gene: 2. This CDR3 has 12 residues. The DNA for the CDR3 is TGCAGCGCCGGGACAGGGGACACTGAAGCTTTCTTT. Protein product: CSAGTGDTEAFF.

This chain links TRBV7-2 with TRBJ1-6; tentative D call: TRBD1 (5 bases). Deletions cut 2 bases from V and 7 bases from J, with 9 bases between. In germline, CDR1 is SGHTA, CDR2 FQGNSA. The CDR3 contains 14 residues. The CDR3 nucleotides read TGTGCCAGCAGCTTAAGGACATTGAATTCACCCCTCCACTTT. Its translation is CASSLRTLNSPLHF. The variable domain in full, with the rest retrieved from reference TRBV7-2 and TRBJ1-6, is GAGVSQSPSNKVTEKGKDVELRCDPISGHTALYWYRQSLGQGLEFLIYFQGNSAPDKSGLPSDRFSAERTGGSVSTLTIQRTQQEDSAVYLCASSLRTLNSPLHFGNGTRLTVT.

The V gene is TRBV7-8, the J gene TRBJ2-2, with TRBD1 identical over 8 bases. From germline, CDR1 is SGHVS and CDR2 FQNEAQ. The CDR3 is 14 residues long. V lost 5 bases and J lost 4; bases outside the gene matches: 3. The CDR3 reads CASSQTGVTGELFF. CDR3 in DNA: TGTGCCAGCAGCCAGACAGGGGTCACCGGGGAGCTGTTTTTT.

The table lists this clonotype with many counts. The CDR3: CASSPVGTEAFF. CDR3 bases: TGTGCCAGCAGCCCCGTCGGTACTGAAGCTTTCTTT. The V call is TRBV7-9, the J call TRBJ1-1; D is undetermined. V gave up 5 bases and J gave up 5 bases, with 9 bases separating them. The CDR3 length is 12 residues. Germline V lookup: CDR1 SEHNR, CDR2 FQNEAQ (reference sequence).